Included here is one T cell receptor (beta chain) sequence, with context. What it binds is unknown. Treatment meaning: about 20 received Ad26.COV2.S at low or high dose, single or two shots; about five received placebo; per-sample allocation not given. Sampling happened 63 days after the first vaccine or placebo injection. Data came from immunoSEQ multiplex PCR; TCRdb stores just in-frame clones and leaves some out. The sample holds hundreds of thousands of clones, around 87% seen once. This specimen belongs to a study of Ad26.COV2.S vaccination and SARS-CoV-2 variants. Study details: Donor was in the COV1001 Ad26.COV2.S trial arm. Ad26.COV2.S, an intramuscular injection, was given once or twice 56 days apart. Whole-study results and caveats: While placebo recipients had lower spike-specific TCR breadth, vaccine recipients had more.

The receptor was isolated from a person between 18 and 65 years old who received the Ad26.COV2.S COVID-19 vaccine or a placebo. Here the sequenced sample was peripheral blood, taken in a trial of Ad26.COV2.S vaccine versus placebo.

The CDR3 region has the DNA TGTGCCAGCAGTGACCTACAGGGGGAAGGCAATCAGCCCCAGCATTTT. It yields the protein CASSDLQGEGNQPQHF. The chain carries TRBV6-4 and TRBJ1-5; 8 bases are shared with TRBD1. The germline CDR1 and CDR2 sequences are MRHNA and SNTAGT. V dropped 2 bases and J dropped 2; count of bases not matched to a gene: 5. The CDR3 runs 16 residues.